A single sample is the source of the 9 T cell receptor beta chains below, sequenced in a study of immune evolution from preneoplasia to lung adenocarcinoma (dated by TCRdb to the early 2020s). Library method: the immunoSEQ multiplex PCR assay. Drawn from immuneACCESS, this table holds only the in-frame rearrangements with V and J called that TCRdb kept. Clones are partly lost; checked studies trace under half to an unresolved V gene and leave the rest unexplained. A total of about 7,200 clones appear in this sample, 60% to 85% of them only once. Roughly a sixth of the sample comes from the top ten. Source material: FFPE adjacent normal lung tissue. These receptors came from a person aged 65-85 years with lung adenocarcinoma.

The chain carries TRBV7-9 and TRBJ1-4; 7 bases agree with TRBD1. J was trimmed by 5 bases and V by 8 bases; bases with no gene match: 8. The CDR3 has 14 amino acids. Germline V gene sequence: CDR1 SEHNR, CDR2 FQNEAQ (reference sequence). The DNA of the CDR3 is TGTGCCAGCGTGGGAGGGGGCTTAAATGAAAAACTGTTTTTT. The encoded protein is CASVGGGLNEKLFF.

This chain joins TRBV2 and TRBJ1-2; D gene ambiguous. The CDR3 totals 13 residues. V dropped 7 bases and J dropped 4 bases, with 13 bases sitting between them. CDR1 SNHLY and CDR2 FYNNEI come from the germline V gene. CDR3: CASIDPSTYGYTF. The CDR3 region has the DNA TGTGCCAGCATTGACCCTTCCACCTATGGCTACACCTTC.

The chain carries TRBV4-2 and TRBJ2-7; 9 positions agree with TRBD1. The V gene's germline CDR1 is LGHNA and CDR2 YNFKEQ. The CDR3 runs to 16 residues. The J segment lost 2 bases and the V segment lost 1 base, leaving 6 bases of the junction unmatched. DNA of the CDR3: TGTGCCAGCAGCCAAGGGGGACAGGGACCTACCTACGAGCAGTACTTC. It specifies CASSQGGQGPTYEQYF.

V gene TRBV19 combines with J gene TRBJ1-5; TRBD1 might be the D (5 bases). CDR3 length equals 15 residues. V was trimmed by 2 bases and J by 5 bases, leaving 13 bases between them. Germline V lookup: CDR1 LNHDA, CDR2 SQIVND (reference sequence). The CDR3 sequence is CASSILRGPYQPQHF. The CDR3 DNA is TGTGCCAGTAGTATACTAAGGGGCCCCTATCAGCCCCAGCATTTT.

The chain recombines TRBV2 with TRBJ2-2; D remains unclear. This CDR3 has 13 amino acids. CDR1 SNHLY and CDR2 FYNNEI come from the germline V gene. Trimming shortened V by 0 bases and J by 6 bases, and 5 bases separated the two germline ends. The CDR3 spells CASSEARSGELFF. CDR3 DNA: TGTGCCAGCAGTGAAGCGCGATCCGGGGAGCTGTTTTTT.

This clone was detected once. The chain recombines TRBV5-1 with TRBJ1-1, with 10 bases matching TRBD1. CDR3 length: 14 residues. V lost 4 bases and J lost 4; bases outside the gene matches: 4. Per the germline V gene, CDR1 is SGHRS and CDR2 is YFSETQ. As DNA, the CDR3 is TGCGCCAGCAGCAGGGGACAGGGGATCACTGAAGCTTTCTTT. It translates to CASSRGQGITEAFF.

CDR3 DNA sequence: TGTGCCAGCAGCTTAGTAACAGCGGGCCTATACTACGAGCAGTACTTC. Translation gives CASSLVTAGLYYEQYF. The rearrangement joins TRBV11-2 to TRBJ2-7; D is perhaps TRBD2 (6 bases). Trimming cost V 1 base and J 3 bases, with 16 bases left between them. In germline, CDR1 is SGHAT, CDR2 FQNNGV. The CDR3 contains 16 residues.

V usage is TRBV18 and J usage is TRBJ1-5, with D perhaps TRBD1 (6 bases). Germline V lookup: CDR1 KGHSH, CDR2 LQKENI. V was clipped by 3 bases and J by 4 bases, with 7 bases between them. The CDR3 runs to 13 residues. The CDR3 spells CASSPDRNQPQHF. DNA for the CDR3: TGTGCCAGCTCACCCGACAGGAATCAGCCCCAGCATTTT.

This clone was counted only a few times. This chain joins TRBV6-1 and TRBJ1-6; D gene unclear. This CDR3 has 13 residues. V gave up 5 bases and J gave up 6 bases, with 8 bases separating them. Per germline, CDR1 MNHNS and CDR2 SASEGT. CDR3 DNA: TGTGCCAGCAGTCCCAGACTTAATTCACCCCTCCACTTT. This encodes CASSPRLNSPLHF.